These T cell receptor beta chains were read from a single sample in a study of identifying expanded T cells in peripheral blood. Clones were sequenced by immunoSEQ multiplex PCR, and TCRdb holds only the in-frame ones, with some missing. The top ten clones hold approximately 17% of a sample with 95,000 to 100,000 clones, around 90% of them seen once. The sample was blood. The source of these receptors is a person between 18 and 75 years old in good health. The CDR3 runs from the conserved cysteine through the conserved F or W. Fields, in order: J gene, clone size, D gene, V gene, CDR3 protein. The D gene is left open where the match is weak. Clone size appears in some rows only: once, few, many, or a class for an expanded clone.

j_call: TRBJ1-2
clone_size: NA
d_call: TRBD1
v_call: TRBV29-1
cdr3_aa: CSVTPGTGGGGYTF

j_call: TRBJ2-5
clone_size: NA
d_call: NA
v_call: TRBV5-1
cdr3_aa: CASSLDPLGFGGTQYF

j_call: TRBJ1-5
clone_size: NA
d_call: NA
v_call: TRBV10-2
cdr3_aa: CASSRTAINQPQHF

j_call: TRBJ2-7
clone_size: once
d_call: NA
v_call: TRBV5-6
cdr3_aa: CASSLGGTLSYEQYF

j_call: TRBJ2-3
clone_size: NA
d_call: NA
v_call: TRBV13
cdr3_aa: CASSLPGEKDTQYF

j_call: TRBJ2-2
clone_size: NA
d_call: NA
v_call: TRBV27
cdr3_aa: CASSGFSAGELFF

j_call: TRBJ2-6
clone_size: NA
d_call: TRBD1
v_call: TRBV27
cdr3_aa: CASSPGQVPPGANVLTF

j_call: TRBJ2-7
clone_size: NA
d_call: TRBD1
v_call: TRBV7-7
cdr3_aa: CASSKDRGDEQYF

j_call: TRBJ1-1
clone_size: NA
d_call: NA
v_call: TRBV29-1
cdr3_aa: CSARDRTVAEAFF

j_call: TRBJ2-3
clone_size: NA
d_call: NA
v_call: TRBV14
cdr3_aa: CASSIGIARASDTQYF

j_call: TRBJ2-1
clone_size: NA
d_call: TRBD2
v_call: TRBV5-1
cdr3_aa: CASSLILVAGGVNEQFF

j_call: TRBJ2-2
clone_size: NA
d_call: NA
v_call: TRBV6-1
cdr3_aa: CASSGVNTGELFF

j_call: TRBJ2-1
clone_size: NA
d_call: NA
v_call: TRBV18
cdr3_aa: CASSPSIGEQFF

j_call: TRBJ1-3
clone_size: NA
d_call: TRBD1
v_call: TRBV4-2
cdr3_aa: CASSQRTGGKNTIYF

j_call: TRBJ2-7
clone_size: NA
d_call: NA
v_call: TRBV5-5
cdr3_aa: CASSLPGGLTYEQYF

j_call: TRBJ2-3
clone_size: NA
d_call: TRBD2
v_call: TRBV4-3
cdr3_aa: CASSQEASGGYTQYF

j_call: TRBJ2-7
clone_size: once
d_call: TRBD1
v_call: TRBV5-1
cdr3_aa: CASSSLGQGGSYEQYF

j_call: TRBJ1-3
clone_size: NA
d_call: NA
v_call: TRBV30
cdr3_aa: CAWSGLKLGDTIYF

j_call: TRBJ2-1
clone_size: NA
d_call: NA
v_call: TRBV10-1
cdr3_aa: CATSTPEGRNYNEQFF

j_call: TRBJ1-2
clone_size: NA
d_call: NA
v_call: TRBV18
cdr3_aa: CASSVDRNYGYTF

j_call: TRBJ1-1
clone_size: NA
d_call: NA
v_call: TRBV15
cdr3_aa: CATSRSNTEAFF

j_call: TRBJ1-4
clone_size: NA
d_call: NA
v_call: TRBV9
cdr3_aa: CASSVEGRPNEKLFF

j_call: TRBJ2-7
clone_size: NA
d_call: NA
v_call: TRBV2
cdr3_aa: CASRLRGSYYEQYF

j_call: TRBJ2-7
clone_size: few
d_call: NA
v_call: TRBV15
cdr3_aa: CATSLGAVGYEQYF

j_call: TRBJ2-7
clone_size: NA
d_call: TRBD1
v_call: TRBV13
cdr3_aa: CASSPRGQGPRGVQQYF

j_call: TRBJ1-1
clone_size: once
d_call: TRBD1
v_call: TRBV27
cdr3_aa: CASRPTRQGTSEAFF

j_call: TRBJ2-2
clone_size: NA
d_call: NA
v_call: TRBV9
cdr3_aa: CASSVVAGELFF

j_call: TRBJ1-6
clone_size: NA
d_call: TRBD1
v_call: TRBV7-9
cdr3_aa: CASSLVAGGLNSPLHF

j_call: TRBJ1-2
clone_size: NA
d_call: NA
v_call: TRBV28
cdr3_aa: CASSFLGRDYGYTF

j_call: TRBJ2-3
clone_size: NA
d_call: TRBD2
v_call: TRBV4-1
cdr3_aa: CASSQGTSADTQYF

j_call: TRBJ1-2
clone_size: NA
d_call: TRBD1
v_call: TRBV4-3
cdr3_aa: CASSQTGQGYGYTF

j_call: TRBJ1-3
clone_size: NA
d_call: NA
v_call: TRBV29-1
cdr3_aa: CSGGRPYNIHSGNTIYF

j_call: TRBJ2-3
clone_size: NA
d_call: NA
v_call: TRBV10-3
cdr3_aa: CASKRDSTTDTQYF

j_call: TRBJ2-1
clone_size: once
d_call: TRBD2
v_call: TRBV27
cdr3_aa: CASSSLAGGRYEQFF

j_call: TRBJ1-2
clone_size: NA
d_call: NA
v_call: TRBV13
cdr3_aa: CASSFQGRDYGYTF

j_call: TRBJ1-5
clone_size: NA
d_call: NA
v_call: TRBV30
cdr3_aa: CAWSSSSRQPQHF

j_call: TRBJ2-1
clone_size: once
d_call: NA
v_call: TRBV19
cdr3_aa: CASSIGYNEQFF

j_call: TRBJ2-5
clone_size: NA
d_call: NA
v_call: TRBV5-1
cdr3_aa: CASSSGFPRETQYF